This T cell receptor beta chain comes out of a study of OX40 agonist ivuxolimab in advanced cancers. About the research overall: Cancers in dose escalation were hepatocellular, melanoma, renal cell and head and neck. In three patients, partial responses were observed, one with hepatocellular carcinoma and two with cutaneous melanoma. Patients with prior anti-PD-1, anti-PD-L1 or anti-CTLA-4 therapy were eligible; less than 50% had some. The study, taken as a whole, reports: The study found that CD8+ T cells averaged more expanded clones than CD4+.

For this clone: Its specificity is not known.

The CDR3 spans 14 residues. Germline V CDR1 and CDR2: ENHRY, SYGVKD. The ends lost 4 bases at V and 7 bases at J; junction bases unmatched: 5. Only in-frame clones appear in the TCRdb table, and some are missing; sequencing was by immunoSEQ multiplex PCR. Of approximately 89,000 clones listed, approximately 88% are singletons. Sample: CD4+ or CD8+ T cells sorted from blood, taken in a trial of the OX40 agonist ivuxolimab. The source of this sequence is an adult with an advanced solid tumor such as melanoma, head and neck, liver or kidney cancer. The chain employs TRBV10-3 and TRBJ2-2; TRBD2 matches 8 bases. The CDR3 DNA is TGTGCCATCAGTGGGGGGACTAGAGTCGGGGAGCTGTTTTTT. This codes for CAISGGTRVGELFF.